The rows below give T cell receptor beta chains drawn from one sample of a study of cytomegalovirus exposure and HLA in healthy donors. Method: immunoSEQ multiplex PCR; TCRdb's copy keeps in-frame clones and lacks some. The top ten hold 1.5% to 2% of the sample, which has about 130,000 clones, approximately 95% seen once. Source material: PBMCs. The receptors were sampled from a man between 18 and 29 years old in good health and CMV-seronegative. CDR3s include the opening cysteine and the closing phenylalanine or tryptophan. A D gene is named only where the DNA matches it firmly. Size is stated for part of the rows, as once, few or many counts, or as a class when the clone is expanded.

abundance: NA; v_gene: TRBV19; d_gene: NA; j_gene: TRBJ1-4; CDR3aa: CASSMGRTYNEKLFF; CDR3nt: TGTGCCAGTAGTATGGGGAGAACCTATAATGAAAAACTGTTTTTT
abundance: NA; v_gene: TRBV6-6; d_gene: TRBD1; j_gene: TRBJ1-1; CDR3aa: CASSYFPSQGGTEAFF; CDR3nt: TGTGCCAGCAGTTACTTTCCCTCGCAGGGGGGCACTGAAGCTTTCTTT
abundance: NA; v_gene: TRBV12-5; d_gene: NA; j_gene: TRBJ2-5; CDR3aa: CASALYLQETQYF; CDR3nt: TGTGCTAGTGCGCTCTACCTCCAAGAGACCCAGTACTTC
abundance: NA; v_gene: TRBV4-3; d_gene: TRBD2; j_gene: TRBJ2-3; CDR3aa: CASSQEGSGRTADTQYF; CDR3nt: TGCGCCAGCAGCCAAGAAGGAAGCGGGAGGACTGCAGATACGCAGTATTTT
abundance: NA; v_gene: TRBV27; d_gene: TRBD2; j_gene: TRBJ2-7; CDR3aa: CASRPLAPAGGPYEQYF; CDR3nt: TGTGCCAGCAGACCACTCGCCCCGGCGGGAGGGCCCTACGAGCAGTACTTC
abundance: NA; v_gene: TRBV28; d_gene: TRBD1; j_gene: TRBJ2-1; CDR3aa: CASSLTSATRQGARFF; CDR3nt: TGTGCCAGCAGTTTAACCTCCGCAACAAGACAGGGGGCAAGGTTCTTC
abundance: NA; v_gene: TRBV6-5; d_gene: TRBD1; j_gene: TRBJ2-7; CDR3aa: CASSYSDRARNEQYF; CDR3nt: TGTGCCAGCAGTTACTCGGACAGGGCAAGGAACGAGCAGTACTTC
abundance: NA; v_gene: TRBV5-6; d_gene: NA; j_gene: TRBJ2-5; CDR3aa: CASSFTPPSWETQYF; CDR3nt: TGTGCCAGCAGCTTTACCCCCCCCAGTTGGGAGACCCAGTACTTC
abundance: NA; v_gene: TRBV18; d_gene: TRBD2; j_gene: TRBJ2-7; CDR3aa: CASSPTASGKGEQYF; CDR3nt: TGTGCCAGCTCACCTACGGCTAGCGGGAAAGGGGAGCAGTACTTC
abundance: NA; v_gene: TRBV28; d_gene: NA; j_gene: TRBJ1-1; CDR3aa: CASSAGMTEDRAEAFF; CDR3nt: TGTGCCAGCAGTGCCGGGATGACGGAAGATAGGGCTGAAGCTTTCTTT
abundance: once; v_gene: TRBV6-1; d_gene: TRBD1; j_gene: TRBJ2-1; CDR3aa: CASSESVRGHNEQFF; CDR3nt: TGTGCCAGCAGTGAAAGTGTCAGGGGGCACAATGAGCAGTTCTTC